A single sample is the source of the 32 T cell receptor beta chains below, sequenced in a study of OX40 agonist ivuxolimab in advanced cancers. Generated by immunoSEQ multiplex PCR, the TCRdb table keeps only in-frame clones and is missing some. The table records about 68,000 clones, approximately 80% of them present only once. Sequences were derived from CD4+ or CD8+ T cells sorted from blood, sampled in a trial of the OX40 agonist ivuxolimab. These receptors all stem from an adult with an advanced solid tumor such as melanoma, head and neck, liver or kidney cancer.

This clone was counted between two and nine times. This sequence joins TRBV13 and TRBJ2-2; no definite D call. Germline V lookup: CDR1 PRHDT, CDR2 FYEKMQ (reference sequence). The CDR3 length is 16 residues. V was shortened by 0 bases and J by 0 bases, with 8 bases between the two germline ends. The CDR3 DNA sequence: TGTGCCAGCAGCTTAGGGCTGGGCTCGAACACCGGGGAGCTGTTTTTT. Translated, it gives CASSLGLGSNTGELFF.

The chain combines TRBV11-2 with TRBJ2-3, with TRBD2 identical over 9 bases. Germline assignment: CDR1 SGHAT and CDR2 FQNNGV. CDR3 length equals 18 residues. V shed 5 bases, J shed 7 bases, and the junction held 19 bases outside the gene matches. In DNA, the CDR3 is TGTGCCAGCAGCATCAAGTCGGATAGCGGGGGTGAGAGGAATACGCAGTATTTT. This sequence encodes CASSIKSDSGGERNTQYF.

V and J are TRBV11-2 and TRBJ2-5, with D uncertain. Germline values: CDR1 SGHAT, CDR2 FQNNGV. Trimming removed 5 bases at V and 4 bases at J, with 14 bases between. The CDR3 runs to 14 residues. The CDR3 DNA reads as TGTGCCAGCAGCCGGAACCAGGATCGAGAGACCCAGTACTTC. It is translated as CASSRNQDRETQYF. Combining the CDR3 with reference TRBV11-2 and TRBJ2-5 gives the whole variable domain EAGVAQSPRYKIIEKRQSVAFWCNPISGHATLYWYQQILGQGPKLLIQFQNNGVVDDSQLPKDRFSAERLKGVDSTLKIQPAKLEDSAVYLCASSRNQDRETQYFGPGTRLLVL.

The V and J genes are TRBV11-2 and TRBJ2-7; the match to TRBD2 covers 11 bases. This CDR3 is built from 15 residues. Trimming at V came to 7 bases and at J to 7 bases, leaving 12 bases not matched to a gene. The germline gives CDR1 SGHAT, CDR2 FQNNGV. In nucleotides, the CDR3 is TGTGCCAGCACCCCGGGACTAGCGGCCCCTTGGGAGCAGTACTTC. Residues: CASTPGLAAPWEQYF.

This rearrangement joins TRBV2 to TRBJ2-7; possibly TRBD1 for D (6 bases). The CDR3 has 13 residues. V was shortened by 0 bases and J by 6 bases, with 9 bases between the two germline ends. Germline V gene data show CDR1 as SNHLY and CDR2 as FYNNEI. This CDR3 reads CASSEASGVEQYF. The CDR3 nucleotides are TGTGCCAGCAGTGAAGCATCAGGGGTCGAGCAGTACTTC.

A single count supports this clone. This CDR3 is also generated by other DNA sequences in the sample. The chain recombines TRBV19 with TRBJ1-2; 7 bases are shared with TRBD1. CDR1 LNHDA and CDR2 SQIVND come from the germline V gene (reference sequence). J lost 0 bases, V lost 4 bases, and 11 bases had no gene match. The CDR3 covers 17 residues. CDR3 loop: CASSTGTAPSTNYGYTF. CDR3 DNA: TGTGCCAGTAGTACCGGGACAGCGCCATCCACTAACTATGGCTACACCTTC.

The gene calls are TRBV19 and TRBJ2-7, with a tentative D call TRBD2 (6 bases). CDR3 length equals 14 residues. Germline loops: CDR1 LNHDA, CDR2 SQIVND (reference sequence). V shed 1 base and J shed 2 bases, with 9 bases lying between them. The CDR3 DNA reads as TGTGCCAGTAGTATAGTCGGGGGAGCCTACGAGCAGTACTTC. This codes for CASSIVGGAYEQYF.

V is TRBV4-1 and J is TRBJ2-7, with D perhaps TRBD2 (6 bases). V was pared by 4 bases and J by 1 base, with 14 bases between. Germline V gene lookup returns CDR1 MGHRA and CDR2 YSYEKL. This CDR3 spans 15 amino acids. The CDR3 DNA follows: TGCGCCAGCAGCCCTACCGGGACTCGTTCCTACGAGCAGTACTTC. This sequence encodes CASSPTGTRSYEQYF.

The rearrangement joins TRBV7-9 to TRBJ2-5, with a possible D match to TRBD1 (6 bases). The ends were cut back, 4 bases at V and 4 bases at J, with 16 bases in the middle. CDR1 is SEHNR and CDR2 is FQNEAQ in the germline V gene (reference sequence). The CDR3 contains 15 residues. The CDR3 here is CASSSSGVIGETQYF. The CDR3 DNA follows: TGTGCCAGCAGCTCGTCAGGGGTTATTGGAGAGACCCAGTACTTC.

The gene calls are TRBV28 and TRBJ1-5; tentatively, D is TRBD1 (6 bases). The CDR3 is made up of 16 amino acids. V was shortened by 4 bases and J by 4 bases, with 17 bases between the two germline ends. The V gene's germline CDR1 is MDHEN and CDR2 SYDVKM. The CDR3: CASSSPGGGGNQPQHF. For the CDR3, the DNA is TGTGCCAGCAGTTCCCCGGGAGGGGGAGGGAATCAGCCCCAGCATTTT.

The chain recombines TRBV11-2 with TRBJ2-2, with 10 bases fitting TRBD1. Germline V lookup: CDR1 SGHAT, CDR2 FQNNGV. Trimming cost V 2 bases and J 0 bases; bases outside gene matches: 3. The CDR3 length is 17 residues. CDR3 region: CASSLNGQGANTGELFF. The DNA of the CDR3 is TGTGCCAGCAGCTTAAACGGACAGGGGGCGAACACCGGGGAGCTGTTTTTT.

The chain has TRBV14 and TRBJ1-3; D is unclear. Germline V lookup: CDR1 SGHDN, CDR2 FVKESK. The CDR3 contains 11 residues. Trimming stripped 5 bases from V and 7 bases from J, with 6 bases between. CDR3 residues: CASSSGNTIYF. Here the CDR3 DNA reads TGTGCCAGCAGCTCCGGGAACACCATATATTTT.

This chain's CDR3 is CATSRGRQGATEAFF. DNA for the CDR3: TGTGCCACCAGCAGAGGGAGACAGGGGGCGACTGAAGCTTTCTTT. The genes are TRBV15 and TRBJ1-1; 10 bases agree with TRBD1. The CDR3 is 15 amino acids. V lost 1 base to trimming and J lost 5 bases; unmatched junction nucleotides: 4. The germline V gene has CDR1 LNHNV and CDR2 YYDKDF (reference sequence).

This clone was found once. This rearrangement joins TRBV30 to TRBJ1-1; D is undetermined. Per germline, CDR1 GTSNPN and CDR2 SVGIG (reference sequence). There are 13 residues in the CDR3. V shed 0 bases and J shed 6 bases, with 11 bases lying between them. The CDR3 region is CAWSVQGLPEAFF. The CDR3 nucleotides are TGTGCCTGGAGTGTACAAGGGCTTCCTGAAGCTTTCTTT.

The rearrangement uses TRBV5-1 and TRBJ1-4; 7 bases agree with TRBD1. CDR1 SGHRS and CDR2 YFSETQ come from the germline V gene. The length of the CDR3 is 18 residues. The J segment lost 0 bases and the V segment lost 4 bases, leaving 12 bases of the junction unmatched. This CDR3 is CASSSRGGGPATNEKLFF. The CDR3 bases are TGCGCCAGCAGCAGCAGGGGGGGCGGCCCTGCAACTAATGAAAAACTGTTTTTT.

The chain joins TRBV7-9 to TRBJ1-2; a possible D gene is TRBD1 (5 bases). This CDR3 is built from 14 residues. V was clipped by 2 bases and J by 0 bases, with 7 bases between them. Germline V CDR1 and CDR2: SEHNR, FQNEAQ (reference sequence). The CDR3 here is CASSLTGANYGYTF. In nucleotides, the CDR3 is TGTGCCAGCAGCTTAACGGGGGCTAACTATGGCTACACCTTC.

The J gene is TRBJ1-2, the V gene TRBV18; TRBD1 matches at 9 bases. The CDR3 runs 14 residues. Germline V gives CDR1 KGHSH, CDR2 LQKENI. The junction had 7 bases not matched to a gene; V was cut back by 4 bases and J by 7 bases. The DNA for the CDR3 is TGTGCCAGCTCACGGACAGGGGAAATAAGTGGCTACACCTTC. Translated: CASSRTGEISGYTF.

This chain joins TRBV7-9 and TRBJ2-5; the D gene could be TRBD1 or TRBD2 (5 bases each). V was trimmed by 4 bases and J by 2 bases, leaving 14 bases between them. Germline-derived CDR1 and CDR2 are SEHNR and FQNEAQ (reference sequence). CDR3 length: 15 residues. The CDR3 nucleotides are TGTGCCAGCAGCTCCGACAGAGGGCCACAAGAGACCCAGTACTTC. It specifies CASSSDRGPQETQYF.

This chain uses TRBV7-2 with TRBJ1-5; D call uncertain. This CDR3 comprises 15 residues. Germline loops: CDR1 SGHTA, CDR2 FQGNSA. V was cut by 1 base and J by 6 bases, with 13 bases left in between. The CDR3 reads CASSLGTRVGQPQHF. Written as DNA, the CDR3 is TGTGCCAGCAGCTTAGGAACCCGGGTGGGTCAGCCCCAGCATTTT.

The rearrangement links TRBV18 to TRBJ1-2, with D possibly TRBD1 on 5 matching bases. Looked up from germline, CDR1 is KGHSH and CDR2 is LQKENI. The V and J ends lost 4 bases and 3 bases respectively, with 12 bases between them. The CDR3 has 14 amino acids. CDR3 coding DNA: TGTGCCAGCTCACATGCGGACACTTACTATGGCTACACCTTC. This translates into CASSHADTYYGYTF. The full variable domain, its missing parts supplied by reference TRBV18 and TRBJ1-2, is NAGVMQNPRHLVRRRGQEARLRCSPMKGHSHVYWYRQLPEEGLKFMVYLQKENIIDESGMPKERFSAEFPKEGPSILRIQQVVRGDSAAYFCASSHADTYYGYTFGSGTRLTVV.

CDR3 in DNA: TGTGCCAGCAGGTCCGCCAGGGGGCCTCTGGCTAGCACAGATACGCAGTATTTT. Its translation is CASRSARGPLASTDTQYF. V gene TRBV11-2 combines with J gene TRBJ2-3; 8 positions match TRBD1. The germline V gene encodes CDR1 SGHAT and CDR2 FQNNGV. The ends lost 6 bases at V and 0 bases at J; junction bases unmatched: 14. CDR3 size: 18 residues.

The chain recombines TRBV7-9 with TRBJ1-1; no reliable D call. The length of the CDR3 is 12 residues. The V and J ends lost 3 bases and 9 bases respectively, with 11 bases between them. Looked up from germline, CDR1 is SEHNR and CDR2 is FQNEAQ (reference sequence). In DNA form, the CDR3 reads TGTGCCAGCAGCTTTACGCCAGGTCAAGCTTTCTTT. Its protein is CASSFTPGQAFF.

The genes are TRBV28 and TRBJ1-6, with TRBD1 identical over 7 bases. The CDR3 is 18 residues long. The germline CDR1 and CDR2 sequences are MDHEN and SYDVKM. V shed 4 bases, J shed 6 bases, and the junction held 15 bases outside the gene matches. The DNA of the CDR3 is TGTGCCAGCAGTTCGATGACAGGGTTCTTCCTTCCTAATTCACCCCTCCACTTT. It translates to CASSSMTGFFLPNSPLHF.

The chain carries TRBV9 and TRBJ2-3; 8 nucleotides line up with TRBD2. V trimming: 0 bases; J trimming: 0 bases; junction bases outside the gene matches: 3. Germline CDR1 and CDR2: SGDLS and YYNGEE. This CDR3 comprises 16 residues. The CDR3 coding sequence is TGTGCCAGCAGCGTAGTCGGGGGGGATAGCACAGATACGCAGTATTTT. Its protein product is CASSVVGGDSTDTQYF.

The chain is built from TRBV6-5 and TRBJ2-7; D unclear. V was trimmed by 5 bases and J by 7 bases, leaving 15 bases between them. Germline V gives CDR1 MNHEY, CDR2 SVGAGI. The CDR3 is 13 residues long. CDR3 protein: CASSKPQLREQYF. CDR3 nucleotides: TGTGCCAGCAGTAAACCCCAATTGAGGGAGCAGTACTTC.

The chain uses TRBV10-3 and TRBJ2-2, with D unresolved. The CDR3 extends over 12 amino acids. V was shortened by 5 bases and J by 6 bases, with 7 bases between the two germline ends. CDR1 is ENHRY, CDR2 SYGVKD, per germline. The CDR3 is CAISRTSGELFF. The CDR3, as DNA: TGTGCCATCAGTCGGACGTCCGGGGAGCTGTTTTTT.

The rearrangement uses TRBV19 and TRBJ1-2; no clear D. Per germline, CDR1 LNHDA and CDR2 SQIVND (reference sequence). The V end lost 5 bases, the J end lost 3 bases, and 4 bases lay between the germline ends. CDR3 length: 11 amino acids. CDR3 nucleotides: TGTGCCAGTAGTGACGACTATGGCTACACCTTC. Residues: CASSDDYGYTF.

The rearrangement uses TRBV19 and TRBJ2-7, with D tentatively TRBD1 (6 bases). Trimming removed 3 bases from V and 2 bases from J, with 11 bases in between. This CDR3 contains 14 residues. Germline V gives CDR1 LNHDA, CDR2 SQIVND (reference sequence). This CDR3 reads CASSIKGDAYEQYF. As DNA, the CDR3 is TGTGCCAGTAGTATCAAGGGGGATGCCTACGAGCAGTACTTC. The full variable domain, its missing parts supplied by reference TRBV19 and TRBJ2-7, is DGGITQSPKYLFRKEGQNVTLSCEQNLNHDAMYWYRQDPGQGLRLIYYSQIVNDFQKGDIAEGYSVSREKKESFPLTVTSAQKNPTAFYLCASSIKGDAYEQYFGPGTRLTVT.

The V call is TRBV5-4, the J call TRBJ2-1; D is possibly TRBD2 (6 bases). Per the germline V gene, CDR1 is SGHNT and CDR2 is YYREEE (reference sequence). The CDR3 spans 16 residues. With 4 bases removed from V and 6 bases from J, the gap between germline ends came to 20 bases. The CDR3: CASSPWGSGEINEQFF. CDR3 DNA sequence: TGTGCCAGCAGCCCTTGGGGTAGCGGAGAAATCAATGAGCAGTTCTTC.

This chain links TRBV11-2 with TRBJ1-2, with D unresolved. The V gene's germline CDR1 is SGHAT and CDR2 FQNNGV. V dropped 1 base and J dropped 7 bases, with 13 bases sitting between them. The CDR3 is 14 residues long. CDR3 region: CASSLVVTRSGYTF. DNA of the CDR3: TGTGCCAGCAGCTTAGTCGTGACCAGAAGTGGCTACACCTTC.

The chain employs TRBV19 and TRBJ1-2; D remains ambiguous. Trimming removed 4 bases from V and 4 bases from J, with 19 bases in between. There are 16 residues in the CDR3. In germline, CDR1 is LNHDA, CDR2 SQIVND (reference sequence). The CDR3 is CASSTRNDFTTYGYTF. The CDR3 nucleotides are TGTGCCAGTAGTACACGCAACGACTTCACCACCTATGGCTACACCTTC.

The V and J genes are TRBV25-1 and TRBJ2-7, with D possibly TRBD1 on 6 matching bases. Germline CDR1 is MGHDK and CDR2 is SYGVNS. The CDR3 has 16 residues. Trimming removed 1 base from V and 0 bases from J, with 13 bases in between. This chain's CDR3 is CASSELGQGSSYEQYF. DNA of the CDR3: TGTGCCAGCAGTGAATTAGGTCAGGGGAGCTCCTACGAGCAGTACTTC.